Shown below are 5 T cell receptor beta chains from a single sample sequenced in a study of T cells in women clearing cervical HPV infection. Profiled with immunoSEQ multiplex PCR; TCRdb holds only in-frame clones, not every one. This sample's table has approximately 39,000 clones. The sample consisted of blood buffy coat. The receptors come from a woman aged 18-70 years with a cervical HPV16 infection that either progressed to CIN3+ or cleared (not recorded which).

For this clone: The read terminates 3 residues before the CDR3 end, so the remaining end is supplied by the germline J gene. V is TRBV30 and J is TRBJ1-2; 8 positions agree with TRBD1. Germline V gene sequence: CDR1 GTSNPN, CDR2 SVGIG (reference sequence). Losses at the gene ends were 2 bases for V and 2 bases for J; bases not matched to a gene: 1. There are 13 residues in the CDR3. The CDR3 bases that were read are TGTGCCTGGAGTCGGACAGGGAACTATGGC. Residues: CAWSRTGNYG. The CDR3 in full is CAWSRTGNYGYTF.

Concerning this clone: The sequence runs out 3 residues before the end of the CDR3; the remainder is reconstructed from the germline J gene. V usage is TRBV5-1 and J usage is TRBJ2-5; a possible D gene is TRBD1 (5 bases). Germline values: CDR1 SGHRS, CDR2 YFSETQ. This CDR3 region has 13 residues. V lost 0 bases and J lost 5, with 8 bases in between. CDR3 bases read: TGCGCCAGCAGCTTGGCAGGGTGGGAGACC. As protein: CASSLAGWET. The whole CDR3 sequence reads CASSLAGWETQYF.

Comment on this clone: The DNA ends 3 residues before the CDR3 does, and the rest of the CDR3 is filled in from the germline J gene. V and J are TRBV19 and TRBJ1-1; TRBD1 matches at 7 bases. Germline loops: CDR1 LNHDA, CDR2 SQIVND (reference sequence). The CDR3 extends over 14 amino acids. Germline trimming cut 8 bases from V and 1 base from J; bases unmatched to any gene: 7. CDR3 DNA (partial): TGTGCCAGTTCTATAGGGGGCTGGAACACTGAA. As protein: CASSIGGWNTE. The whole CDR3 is CASSIGGWNTEAFF.

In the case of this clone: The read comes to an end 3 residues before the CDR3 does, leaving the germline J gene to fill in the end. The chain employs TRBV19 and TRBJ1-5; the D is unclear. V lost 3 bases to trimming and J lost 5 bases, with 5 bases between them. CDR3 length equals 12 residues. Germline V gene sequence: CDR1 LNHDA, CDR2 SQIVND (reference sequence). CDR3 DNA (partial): TGTGCCAGTAGTATTGGCCATCAGCCC. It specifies CASSIGHQP. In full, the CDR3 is CASSIGHQPQHF.

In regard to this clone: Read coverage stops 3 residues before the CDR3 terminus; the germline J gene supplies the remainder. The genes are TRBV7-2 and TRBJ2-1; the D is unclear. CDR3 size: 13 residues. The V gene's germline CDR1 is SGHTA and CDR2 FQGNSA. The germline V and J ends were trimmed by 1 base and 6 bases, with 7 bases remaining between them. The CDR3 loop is CASSLEAFNEQFF. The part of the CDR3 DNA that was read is TGTGCCAGCAGCTTAGAGGCATTCAATGAG.